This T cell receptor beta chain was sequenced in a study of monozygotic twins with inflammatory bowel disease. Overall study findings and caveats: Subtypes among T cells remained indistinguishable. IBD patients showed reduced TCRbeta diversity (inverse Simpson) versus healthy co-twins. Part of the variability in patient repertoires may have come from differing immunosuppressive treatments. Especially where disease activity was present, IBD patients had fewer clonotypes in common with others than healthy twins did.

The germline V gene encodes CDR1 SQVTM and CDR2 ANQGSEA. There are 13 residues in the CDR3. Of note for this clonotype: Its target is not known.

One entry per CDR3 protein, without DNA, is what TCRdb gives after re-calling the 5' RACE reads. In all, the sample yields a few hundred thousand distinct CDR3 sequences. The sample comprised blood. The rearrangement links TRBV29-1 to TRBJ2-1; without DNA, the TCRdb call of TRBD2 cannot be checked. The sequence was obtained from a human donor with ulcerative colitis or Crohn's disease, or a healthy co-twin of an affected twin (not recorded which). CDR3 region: CSSEGREGREQFF.